This T cell receptor (beta chain) was identified during a study of cytomegalovirus exposure and HLA in healthy donors. Points from the study as a whole: Reportedly, HLA-A and HLA-B alleles of most subjects were accurately predicted from TCR beta.

Notes on this clone: Antigen unknown.

The primer mix had 60 Vbeta and 13 Jbeta primers. TCRdb's table, derived via immunoSEQ multiplex PCR, lists solely in-frame clones and lacks some. The table lists 150,000 to 200,000 clones, about 69% of them singletons. Healthy donors of bone marrow made up the group. The CDR3 extends over 15 amino acids. V was clipped by 5 bases and J by 5 bases; unmatched bases: 9. Per the germline V gene, CDR1 is MNHEY and CDR2 is SMNVEV (reference sequence). The receptor's source is a male donor in good health and CMV-seronegative. The gene calls are TRBV27 and TRBJ2-5; 9 bases map to TRBD2. Sequencing was carried out using PBMCs. The CDR3 DNA reads as TGTGCCAGCAGTGCCGCGGGAGGGCGTTTGGAGACCCAGTACTTC. Its protein product is CASSAAGGRLETQYF.